This entry lists 9 T cell receptor beta chains sequenced from one sample in a study of sequential checkpoint blockade in melanoma. Treatment here: randomized to nivolumab then ipilimumab (arm A) or the reverse (arm B). Assay: immunoSEQ multiplex PCR; the TCRdb copy retains only in-frame clones and omits some. Of fewer than 20,000 clones detected, approximately 60% appear once; the ten largest clones hold roughly 18%. The material sequenced was CD8+ T cells sorted from blood (inferred from file names), taken from a patient given nivolumab and ipilimumab in sequence. The receptors originated from a human donor with melanoma.

J is TRBJ2-7 and V is TRBV29-1, with 8 positions matching TRBD1. Germline CDR1 SQVTM, CDR2 ANQGSEA. V gave up 5 bases and J gave up 4 bases; unmatched junction bases: 1. CDR3 length equals 11 residues. The CDR3 spells CSVNRGYEQYF. The CDR3 coding sequence is TGCAGCGTTAACAGGGGGTACGAGCAGTACTTC.

The V call is TRBV19, the J call TRBJ2-5, with D possibly TRBD2 on 6 matching bases. Trimming cost V 4 bases and J 4 bases, with 10 bases left between them. The length of the CDR3 is 13 residues. Germline CDR1 and CDR2: LNHDA and SQIVND (reference sequence). The CDR3 bases are TGTGCCAGTAGTACGGGAGTAAGAGAGACCCAGTACTTC. It specifies CASSTGVRETQYF.

The CDR3 here is CASSSGGVGEKLFF. The CDR3 DNA follows: TGTGCCAGCAGCTCCGGCGGGGTAGGAGAAAAACTGTTTTTT. The V and J genes are TRBV7-2 and TRBJ1-4; D gene unclear. The CDR3 contains 14 residues. CDR1 is SGHTA and CDR2 is FQGNSA in the germline V gene. Trimming left V 4 bases short and J 8 bases short, with 14 bases between. The whole variable domain, filled in from reference TRBV7-2 and TRBJ1-4, reads GAGVSQSPSNKVTEKGKDVELRCDPISGHTALYWYRQSLGQGLEFLIYFQGNSAPDKSGLPSDRFSAERTGGSVSTLTIQRTQQEDSAVYLCASSSGGVGEKLFFGSGTQLSVL.

J is TRBJ2-1 and V is TRBV7-9; D may be TRBD2 (5 bases). Between the trimmed V and J ends, which lost 1 base and 7 bases, there was a span of 14 bases. CDR1 and CDR2 from the germline V gene are SEHNR and FQNEAQ (reference sequence). The CDR3 contains 15 residues. The CDR3 nucleotides read TGTGCCAGCAGCTTAGTAGGGCTAGCAAGAAATGAGCAGTTCTTC. Translated: CASSLVGLARNEQFF.

Relative to its sample, this clone is medium-sized. J is TRBJ2-1 and V is TRBV9; perhaps TRBD2 as D (6 bases). Germline lookup yields CDR1 SGDLS and CDR2 YYNGEE. Trimming took off 2 bases at V and 2 bases at J, with 11 bases between the two ends. The CDR3 has 15 residues. CDR3 bases: TGTGCCAGCAGCGTCGGGAGTGGTCCCTACAATGAGCAGTTCTTC. Protein sequence: CASSVGSGPYNEQFF.

In this sample, this clone turned up a few times. This rearrangement joins TRBV5-4 to TRBJ1-2; D ambiguous. The CDR3 sequence is 14 residues long. Germline assignment: CDR1 SGHNT and CDR2 YYREEE (reference sequence). V lost 2 bases to trimming and J lost 4 bases, with 12 bases between them. CDR3 coding DNA: TGTGCCAGCAGCTTAGTGGGAGGGCTCTATGGCTACACCTTC. Translation gives CASSLVGGLYGYTF.

The J gene is TRBJ2-7, the V gene TRBV2; possible D gene TRBD2, 6 bases. Germline-derived CDR1 and CDR2 are SNHLY and FYNNEI. V was cut by 2 bases and J by 3 bases, with 14 bases left in between. This CDR3 region has 15 residues. The CDR3 bases are TGTGCCAGCAGTGAATGGGTAGCGGCGAGCTACGAGCAGTACTTC. This codes for CASSEWVAASYEQYF.

The chain joins TRBV5-4 to TRBJ2-7; a weak D match, TRBD2 (6 bases). The CDR3 length is 15 residues. With 4 bases removed from V and 2 bases from J, the gap between germline ends came to 16 bases. Germline CDR1 and CDR2: SGHNT and YYREEE (reference sequence). CDR3 DNA sequence: TGTGCCAGCAGCGGAGGGCCCTCTTTAGCCTACGAGCAGTACTTC. Protein sequence: CASSGGPSLAYEQYF.

This clone appeared a few times. The chain links TRBV14 to TRBJ1-1; the D gene is possibly TRBD1 (5 bases). The CDR3 extends over 16 amino acids. In germline, CDR1 is SGHDN, CDR2 FVKESK. V lost 3 bases, J lost 5 bases, and 19 bases lay in between. The CDR3 DNA reads TGTGCCAGCAGCCAGGGGCAGGGTTGGTTTGAGACTGAAGCTTTCTTT. Its translation: CASSQGQGWFETEAFF.